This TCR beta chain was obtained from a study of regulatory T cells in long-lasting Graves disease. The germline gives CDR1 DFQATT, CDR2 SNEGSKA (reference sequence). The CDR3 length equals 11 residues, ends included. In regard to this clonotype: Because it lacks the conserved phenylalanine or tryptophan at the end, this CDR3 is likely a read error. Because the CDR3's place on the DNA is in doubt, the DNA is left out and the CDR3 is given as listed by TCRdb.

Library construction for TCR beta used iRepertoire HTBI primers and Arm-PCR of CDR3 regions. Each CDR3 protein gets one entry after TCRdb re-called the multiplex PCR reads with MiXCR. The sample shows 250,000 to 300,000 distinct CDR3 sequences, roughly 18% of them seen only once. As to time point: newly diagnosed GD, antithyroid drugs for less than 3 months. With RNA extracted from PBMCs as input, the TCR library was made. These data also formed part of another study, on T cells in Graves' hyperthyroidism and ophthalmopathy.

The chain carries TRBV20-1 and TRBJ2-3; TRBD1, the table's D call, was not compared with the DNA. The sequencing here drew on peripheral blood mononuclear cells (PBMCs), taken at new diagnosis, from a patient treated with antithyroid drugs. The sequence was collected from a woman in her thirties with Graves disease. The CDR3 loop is CSAHWRREQYS.